The sequence of this TCR beta chain was determined in a study of radiation and T cells in renal cell carcinoma (dated by TCRdb to 2019 to 2021). Broadly, across the study: The samples were obtained from a clinical trial, where primary renal cell carcinomas were treated with 15 Gy stereotactic body radiation therapy and then removed by nephrectomy 4 weeks afterward. In total, 53 samples underwent TCR beta sequencing: 25 or so tumors plus 27 peripheral blood samples. A total of 4,016,671 unique CDR3 nucleotide sequences, encoding 2.5 million to 3 million unique CDR3 amino acid sequences, were found across all 50 or so samples. Summary of the overall study and its limitations: With a single-armed trial design, the study had no way to address how radiation dose or scheduling affects the TCR repertoire. Dynamics of the blood repertoire were not tracked past 4 weeks after treatment. In blood, the top tumor clonotypes increased from baseline to 2 weeks after radiation and then shrank by 4 weeks, which suggests a temporary expansion of tumor-resident clones. Because pretreatment tumor biopsies were not available, the study could not determine whether clonotypes were already present within the tumor at baseline.

The time point label corresponds to: blood 2 weeks post-SBRT. According to the study, the label for this sample's treatment or condition signals: 15 Gy SBRT to primary tumor, nephrectomy 4 weeks later. To follow tumor-enriched clonotypes, peripheral blood was collected serially from radiation-treated patients at baseline and again at 2 weeks and 4 weeks after SBRT. Every patient's renal cell carcinoma showed clear cell pathology. Genomic DNA for TCR sequencing was prepared using the QIAamp DNA Blood Mini Kit (Qiagen). Only samples passing all quality control checks were included in the analyses. The CDR3 numbers 15 residues from cysteine through phenylalanine. This entry keeps only the CDR3 DNA: 45 bases, framed from base 1. Looking up the germline V gene (reference sequence) yields CDR1 LNHDA and CDR2 SQIVND. Trimming accounts for 5 bases at V and 4 bases at J, while the number of junction bases matched to no gene is 5.

Following the manufacturer's recommendations, the immunoSEQ kit was used to generate TCR beta libraries from genomic DNA. To prepare the libraries, a first multiplex PCR with proprietary primers was run, followed by a second PCR that added unique barcodes, and a bead cleanup was done after each round. A kit-provided positive control reaction and a negative control reaction were included in every sample batch. The final libraries underwent checking on an Agilent 4200 TapeStation D1000 ScreenTape, volumetric pooling, and quantification by qPCR. Sequencing ran on an Illumina NextSeq500 with a MidOutput 150-cycle cartridge, using 156 Read1 and 15 Index1 cycles with kit custom primers. The pooled library was loaded at roughly 0.98 pM with a roughly 22% PhiX control spike-in. Processing in the source paper ran as follows. The vendor-processed data were analyzed in R, and a clonotype was defined as all T cells that share the same CDR3 nucleotide sequence. For clone abundance analyses, frequencies were normalized to the 10,000 most abundant clones in each sample. Before analysis, public T cell clones were removed, and these numbered fewer than five per sample on average. Tumor-enriched and baseline blood-enriched clonotypes were defined by at least a 32-fold difference in abundance between compartments. A beta-binomial differential abundance model was used to identify clonotypes that were expanded or contracted between blood time points. Similarity between tumor and blood repertoires was quantified using the Baroni-Urbani and Buser coefficient, and groups were compared with two-tailed Wilcoxon tests in R. TCRdb mirrors the immuneACCESS table, restricted to in-frame sequences. Some clones are absent from its copies; in checked studies, under half trace to an unresolved V gene, and the reason for the others is unknown. V and J calls and clone size come straight from that table; D and trimming were deduced from the DNA. The sample table lists 100,000 to 150,000 clones, 81% of them with a count of one. The top ten clonotypes cover approximately 2% of the sample.

With regard to this clone: Its binding antigen is unknown. Base-call qualities are not available, and no considerably larger clone is one nucleotide away.

The sequence is built from TRBV19 and TRBJ1-5; 10 of the junction bases match TRBD1. The TCR was taken from a woman aged 60 to 75 with renal cell carcinoma. The sequencing here drew on blood, taken from a patient whose treatment included radiotherapy and nephrectomy. The nucleotides read TGTGCCAGTAGTCAGGACAGGGGGGTAAATCAGCCCCAGCATTTT. This yields the protein CASSQDRGVNQPQHF.